This entry is about one TCR beta chain. Its antigen remains unknown. The data stem from a study of a mutant IDH1 vaccine in newly diagnosed glioma. The wider study: At weeks 1, 3, 5, 7, 11, 15, 19 and 23, patients received a vaccination, eight in all. Earlier treatment was radiotherapy, temozolomide, or both, with most getting both. General study points: With respect to changes in top peripheral T cell clonotypes, pseudoprogression seemed unrelated.

As for time point: week 11, during vaccination. Vaccination used 300 ug of mutant IDH1 20-mer peptide per dose, with topical imiquimod. Germline V gene sequence: CDR1 MNHEY, CDR2 SVGAGI. Trimming stripped 6 bases from V and 0 bases from J, with 14 bases between. The length of the CDR3 is 15 residues. Sequenced by immunoSEQ multiplex PCR; TCRdb stores in-frame clones only, minus some. The data contain 40,000 to 55,000 clones, roughly 91% of them singletons. The chain recombines TRBV6-5 with TRBJ1-2; no clear D. This sequence originates from a man between 50 and 59 years old with glioma. Sequences were derived from PBMCs, sampled from a glioma patient whose treatment included an IDH1 peptide vaccine. CDR3 region: CASSPGGAANYGYTF. For the CDR3, the DNA is TGTGCCAGCAGCCCGGGAGGAGCGGCTAACTATGGCTACACCTTC.